This T cell receptor (beta chain) is drawn from a study of T cell repertoires and HLA-DP antigens. With 0 bases removed from V and 2 bases from J, the gap between germline ends came to 16 bases. Germline CDR1 reads SNHLY; CDR2 reads FYNNEI. The CDR3 loop spans 17 amino acids. The table lists this clone with a count of one. Its matching antigen is unknown. Some clones are missing from TCRdb's copy, which holds only in-frame ones; the method was immunoSEQ multiplex PCR. The sample yields roughly 70,000 clones, roughly 78% seen once. This chain links TRBV2 with TRBJ1-1, with D possibly matching TRBD1 (5 bases). The receptor was isolated from a man aged 55 to 69 in good health and CMV-seronegative. Input material: CD4+ T cells from PBMCs. The CDR3 coding sequence is TGTGCCAGCAGTGAAGCCTCGGGGCGCGTGGGTAACACTGAAGCTTTCTTT. Translated, it gives CASSEASGRVGNTEAFF.